The clone carrying this T cell receptor beta chain was seen more than once but under ten times. Antigen specificity is unknown. These data come from a study of identifying expanded T cells in peripheral blood. Notes on the study in general: Clone count variance between roughly 2-week samples rose with total template count.

V shed 4 bases, J shed 5 bases, and the junction held 7 bases outside the gene matches. Looked up from germline, CDR1 is SGHNT and CDR2 is YYREEE (reference sequence). The CDR3 loop spans 15 amino acids. Profiling relied on immunoSEQ multiplex PCR, and the TCRdb table lists in-frame clones only, not all of them. Of tens of thousands of clones listed, 70% to 90% were seen once; the top ten hold around 4.6%. Sequencing input: blood. The rearrangement links TRBV5-4 to TRBJ1-5; TRBD1 agrees at 9 bases. The TCR comes from a person aged 18 to 75 in good health. CDR3 region: CASSPGTGRDQPQHF. The CDR3 coding sequence is TGTGCCAGCAGCCCTGGGACAGGGAGGGATCAGCCCCAGCATTTT.